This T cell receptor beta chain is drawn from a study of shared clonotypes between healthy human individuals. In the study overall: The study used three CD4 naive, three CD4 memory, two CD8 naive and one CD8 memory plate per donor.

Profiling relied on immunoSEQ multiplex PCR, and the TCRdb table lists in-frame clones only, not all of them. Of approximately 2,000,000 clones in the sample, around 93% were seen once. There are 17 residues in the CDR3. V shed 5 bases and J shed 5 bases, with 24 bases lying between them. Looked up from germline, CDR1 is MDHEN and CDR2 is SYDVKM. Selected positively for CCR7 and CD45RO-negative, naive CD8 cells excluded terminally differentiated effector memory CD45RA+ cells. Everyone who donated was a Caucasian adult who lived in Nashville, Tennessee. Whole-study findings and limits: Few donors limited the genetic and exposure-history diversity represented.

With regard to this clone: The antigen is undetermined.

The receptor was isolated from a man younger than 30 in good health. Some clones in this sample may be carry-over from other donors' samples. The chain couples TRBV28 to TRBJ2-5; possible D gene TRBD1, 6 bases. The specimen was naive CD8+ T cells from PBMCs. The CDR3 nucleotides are TGTGCCAGCAGTCCCCGTCTCCCTATACAGGGTCGGGAGACCCAGTACTTC. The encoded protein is CASSPRLPIQGRETQYF. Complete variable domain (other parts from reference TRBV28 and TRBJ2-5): DVKVTQSSRYLVKRTGEKVFLECVQDMDHENMFWYRQDPGLGLRLIYFSYDVKMKEKGDIPEGYSVSREKKERFSLILESASTNQTSMYLCASSPRLPIQGRETQYFGPGTRLLVL.